This TCR beta chain was recovered during a study of cytomegalovirus exposure and HLA in healthy donors (dated by TCRdb to between 2016 and 2019). Looking at the study overall: In an earlier analysis of about 560 of the donors, 250 to 350 Gb of sequence data and 90 million to 130 million unique TCR beta sequences from about 190 million T cells were reported. Approximately 310 gigabases of sequencing data and roughly 81 million unique TCR sequences made up an early release that covered under 750 HLA-typed donors. The genetic ancestry cluster associated with self-reported Caucasian donors included around four fifths of the roughly 410 genotyped donors. The aim of the study was to test whether cataloging public T cell receptors could identify signatures of past pathogen exposure. The study used immunosequencing to profile the T cell repertoires of approximately 630 subjects and linked those repertoires to cytomegalovirus serostatus. Along with the roughly 670-subject first cohort, a separate validation cohort of some 130 different subjects was used. To predict cytomegalovirus infection status, the study combined high-throughput TCR immunosequencing, statistical association of individual TCRs with disease status, and machine learning. In a later analysis, previously published TCR beta repertoires from about 640 donors were re-analyzed and high-resolution HLA genotyping was added so that TCR occurrence patterns could be studied. The later analysis used no new phenotypic data to find candidate immune exposures, relying instead on TCR beta sequences and their occurrence across donors. An earlier analysis of fewer than 750 of the donors used high-throughput TCR beta sequencing to judge whether each TCR beta V gene segment behaved as functional or pseudogenic. Donor age, sex, ethnicity and CMV serostatus were compiled alongside the repertoire data. In a later genetic analysis, genome-wide SNP genotypes for 398 of the 666 donors were used, and that subset was treated as a discovery cohort. All discovery cohort repertoires had been generated on a single sequencing platform. HLA typing covered class I and class II loci at four-digit resolution. The number of donors typed differed by locus, with roughly 629-640 for A, B, C, DRB1 and DQB1, 522 for DQA1, 606 for DPA1, and 450 to 480 for DPB1. About five DR-DQ haplotypes were handled as single units for association and clustering, since linkage in the cohort was strong. Among 398 genotyped donors of the cohort, an average of 235,054 unique TCR beta nucleotide sequences were sequenced per donor, about a sixth of them non-productive.

Study-wide findings and limitations: Some IMGT-functional V segments, including TRBV6-2 and TRBV6-3, could not be told apart with the 87-base-pair reads, so those segments were excluded. In a later genetic analysis, fewer N-insertions in productive TCRs were reported among donors in an Asian-associated ancestry cluster than the roughly 700-donor mean. In a later analysis, about 16,000 TCR beta sequences were associated with specific HLA alleles at a false discovery rate of 0.05. According to a later analysis, parvovirus B19, influenza, CMV and Epstein-Barr virus appeared linked to several top co-occurrence clusters. Because some donors lacked HLA typing at each locus, the association tests relied only on the typed subset. V-gene and J-gene trimming of TCR beta chains was associated with a missense DCLRE1C variant in a later genetic analysis, and the association was replicated in an independent cohort. A later analysis found that HLA-associated TCR beta chains were more clonally expanded and had lower generation probabilities than equally common non-associated chains. In an earlier analysis of approximately 590 of the donors, most TCR beta V segments appeared in productive rearrangements about 87% or about 30% of the time, broadly matching IMGT annotations. Across donors, most TCR sequences were observed very rarely, whereas some public TCRs were present in many individuals. It was suggested by the authors that the approach could potentially be generalized to other disease states and immunological phenotypes. A further reported finding was that TCR beta sequences accurately predicted the HLA-A and HLA-B alleles for most subjects in the first cohort. The presence/absence analyses assumed that sequencing depth was roughly uniform across donors, and that assumption may not be true. According to a later analysis, most CMV-associated TCR beta chains appeared to be HLA-restricted, and the HLA associations seemed to be driven largely by CMV exposure. According to a later analysis, TCR association rates differed among HLA loci, with DRB1 alleles showing the most associated TCRs and HLA-C alleles showing the fewest. A few of the identified cytomegalovirus-associated TCR beta chains were confirmed in vitro to be specific for cytomegalovirus antigens. Correlated functional status among segregating V segments might be attributable to linkage disequilibrium, but an unknown experimental factor could not be ruled out. For the cohort, immune exposure information was limited to CMV serostatus. In both the original and validation cohorts, the classifier was reported to diagnose cytomegalovirus status with high specificity and sensitivity. The study listed 150 to 200 TCR beta chains as associated with cytomegalovirus. A cluster of highly shared sequence variants was judged likely to represent a technical artifact of the sequencing pipeline. Roughly 15 rarely observed V segments, including chromosome 9 orphons, were excluded from the earlier analysis of about 600 of the donors because counts were too low. This cohort had only TCR beta chains sequenced, and the lack of alpha or paired-chain data limited which features could be detected. Strong co-occurrence of HLA alleles, especially DR and DQ, made assigning TCR associations to individual alleles difficult.

The cohort consisted of 666 healthy bone marrow donors. All cohort members were sampled while nominally healthy, although unrecorded immune exposures were likely present. The donor tested CMV seronegative, placing the donor among the roughly 350 seronegative members of the cohort. Every donor gave a peripheral blood sample, and the peripheral blood mononuclear cells from that sample were used for TCR beta sequencing. The Qiagen DNeasy Blood Extraction Kit was used to extract genomic DNA from the blood cell samples. Receptor libraries were prepared by the immunoSEQ multiplex PCR assay. The multiplex PCR relied on a mix of 60 forward primers for TCR Vbeta segments and 13 reverse primers for TCR Jbeta segments. A multiplex PCR assay on genomic DNA amplified the CDR3 region of rearranged TCR beta genes. The Illumina HiSeq System was used to sequence the amplified TCR beta libraries as 87-base-pair reads. In the paper's pipeline: In a later analysis, tens of millions of unique TCR beta chains were counted across the roughly 610 repertoires, and around 11 million of these chains were shared by at least two donors. A nearest-neighbor algorithm error-corrected the raw reads and collapsed the reads into unique sequences, merging closely related sequences to remove PCR and sequencing errors. V, D and J gene segments were assigned by aligning CDR3 sequences to IMGT reference sequences. For a sequence to be retained, a match of at least six nucleotides to both a V gene segment and a J gene segment was required. Rearrangements were called productive when the CDR3 lacked stop codons and stayed in frame with V and J; all others were non-productive. Following IMGT convention, CDR3 was defined as the stretch from the second conserved V-encoded cysteine to the conserved J-encoded phenylalanine. The earlier analysis of about 590 of the donors excluded sequences that lacked an unambiguous match to a single V gene segment. An earlier analysis of several hundred of the donors classified V segments as functional when productive rearrangements were above 56.7% and as segregating when the standard deviation between donors was above 5%. A statistical classification framework was developed to diagnose cytomegalovirus status using the catalog of TCR beta chain sequences. V and J gene assignment, in a later analysis, came from comparing TCR nucleotide sequences with IMGT/GENE-DB human TR gene sequences. In a later analysis, CDR3 sequences and most-parsimonious VDJ recombination scenarios were assigned using the TCRdist pipeline. In a later analysis, every TCR beta chain was defined by the combination of its CDR3 amino acid sequence and its V-gene family, and reads without a unique V-gene family were dropped. As a way to deal with suspected cross-contamination and a sequencing artifact, a later analysis dropped 450 to 600 nucleotide sequences that were highly shared and had low generation probability. In a later analysis, a clonal expansion index for each public chain was calculated from normalized within-repertoire ranks of inferred template counts. Generation probabilities in a later analysis came from a VDJ recombination model fitted to out-of-frame rearrangements, and those results were checked against IGoR. Hypergeometric tests were used in a later analysis to score TCR-TCR, TCR-HLA and TCR-CMV co-occurrence, with a repertoire-size bias correction applied to the TCR pairs. A later analysis estimated false discovery rates by permuting HLA or CMV assignments 20 times. A later analysis grouped co-occurring TCRs with DBSCAN, adding TCRdist sequence similarity when clustering within HLA-allele-positive subsets. For co-occurrence clustering, repertoires with fewer than 30,000 or more than 120,000 public chains were excluded, along with a handful of repertoires with anomalous nucleotide sharing. TCRdb took over this immuneACCESS table, retaining in-frame rearrangements with V and J assigned. Such tables are incomplete; in checked studies, under half of the missing clones stem from an unresolved V gene, and the remainder is unexplained. V and J calls and clone size follow that table, whereas D and trimming were derived from the DNA. The sample table shows approximately 190,000 clones, and 82% are seen once. The ten largest clones take up 0.8% of the sample.

This clone occurred a few times. Its antigen has not been determined. Per-base qualities were not stored, and no clone one base away is much larger. According to the germline V gene, CDR1 reads MNHNS and CDR2 reads SASEGT. V loses 6 bases at its end and J loses 4 bases; junction bases beyond the gene matches: 3. There are 12 amino acids in the CDR3, from cysteine to phenylalanine inclusive. Only the CDR3 DNA is retained, 36 bases long and in frame from the first base. In this chain, TRBV6-1 is recombined with TRBJ2-7; 7 bases in the middle match TRBD2. The sequencing sample was made of PBMCs. The TCR originated in a woman aged 18 to 35 in good health and CMV-seronegative. The CDR3 amino acid sequence is: CASRGAGYEQYF. At the DNA level, the sequence is TGTGCCAGCAGGGGAGCGGGGTACGAGCAGTACTTC.